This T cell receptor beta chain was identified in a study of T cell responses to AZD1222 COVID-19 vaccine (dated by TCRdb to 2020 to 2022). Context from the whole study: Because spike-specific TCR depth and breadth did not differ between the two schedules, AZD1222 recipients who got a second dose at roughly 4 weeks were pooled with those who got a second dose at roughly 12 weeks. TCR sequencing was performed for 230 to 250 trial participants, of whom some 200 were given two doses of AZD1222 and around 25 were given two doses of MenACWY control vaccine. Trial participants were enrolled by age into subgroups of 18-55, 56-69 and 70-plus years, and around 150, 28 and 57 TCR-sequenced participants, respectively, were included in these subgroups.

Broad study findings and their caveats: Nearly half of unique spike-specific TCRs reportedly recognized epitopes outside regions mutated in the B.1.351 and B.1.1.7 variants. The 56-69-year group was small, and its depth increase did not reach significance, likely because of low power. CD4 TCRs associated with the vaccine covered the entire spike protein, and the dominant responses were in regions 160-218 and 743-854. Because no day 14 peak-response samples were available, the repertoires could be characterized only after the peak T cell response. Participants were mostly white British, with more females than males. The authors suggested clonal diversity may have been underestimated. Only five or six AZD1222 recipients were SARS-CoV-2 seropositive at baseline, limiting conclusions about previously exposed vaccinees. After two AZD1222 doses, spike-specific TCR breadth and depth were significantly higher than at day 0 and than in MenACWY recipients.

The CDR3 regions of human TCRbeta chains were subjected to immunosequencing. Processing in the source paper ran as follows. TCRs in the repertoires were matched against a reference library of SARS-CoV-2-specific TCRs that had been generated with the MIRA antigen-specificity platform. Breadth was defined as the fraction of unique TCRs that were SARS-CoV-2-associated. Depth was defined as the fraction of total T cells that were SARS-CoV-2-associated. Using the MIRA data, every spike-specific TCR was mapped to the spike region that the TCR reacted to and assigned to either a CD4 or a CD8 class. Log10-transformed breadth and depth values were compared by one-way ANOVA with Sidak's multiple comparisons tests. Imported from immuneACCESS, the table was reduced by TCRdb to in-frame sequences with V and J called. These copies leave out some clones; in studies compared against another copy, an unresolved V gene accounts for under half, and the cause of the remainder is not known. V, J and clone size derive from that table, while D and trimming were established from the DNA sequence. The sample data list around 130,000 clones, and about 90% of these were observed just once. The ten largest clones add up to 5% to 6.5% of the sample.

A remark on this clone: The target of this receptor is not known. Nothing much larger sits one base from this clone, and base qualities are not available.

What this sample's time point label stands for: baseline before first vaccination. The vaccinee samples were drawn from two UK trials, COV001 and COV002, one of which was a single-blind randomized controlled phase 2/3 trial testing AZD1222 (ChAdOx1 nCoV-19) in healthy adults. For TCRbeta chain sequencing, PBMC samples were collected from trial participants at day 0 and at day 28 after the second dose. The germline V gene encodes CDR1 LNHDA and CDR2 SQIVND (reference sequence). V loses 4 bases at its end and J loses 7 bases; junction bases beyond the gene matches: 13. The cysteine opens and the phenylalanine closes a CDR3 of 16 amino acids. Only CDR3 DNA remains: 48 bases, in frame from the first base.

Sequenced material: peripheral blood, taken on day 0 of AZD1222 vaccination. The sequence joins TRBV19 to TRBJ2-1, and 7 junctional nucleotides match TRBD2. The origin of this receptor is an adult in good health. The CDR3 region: CASSTNSGRHRNEQFF. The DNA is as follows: TGTGCCAGTAGTACCAATTCCGGGAGGCATCGGAATGAGCAGTTCTTC.